This TCR beta chain was identified in a study of blood T cell repertoires in COVID-19. Study overall: COVID-19 samples, acute and convalescent, were from the United States, Italy and Spain.

Data came from immunoSEQ multiplex PCR; TCRdb stores just in-frame clones and leaves some out. The sample consists of over 200,000 clones, over 85% of them appearing once. Participant ages covered roughly 18 to 89 years across some 25 US areas. Germline V gene data show CDR1 as LNHDA and CDR2 as SQIVND (reference sequence). V lost 8 bases, J lost 7 bases, and 8 bases stayed unmatched. The CDR3 runs 15 residues. Specimen: PBMCs or T cells enriched from blood (not recorded which). The rearrangement joins TRBV19 to TRBJ2-1; 13 nucleotides align to TRBD2. The receptor was isolated from a woman aged 30 to 39 with acute COVID-19. The CDR3 sequence is CASRLAGGSWNEQFF. Written as DNA, the CDR3 is TGTGCCAGTCGACTAGCGGGGGGATCCTGGAATGAGCAGTTCTTC.